This T cell receptor (beta chain) was sequenced for a study of T cell responses to AZD1222 COVID-19 vaccine. Study conclusions and caveats: After two AZD1222 doses, spike-specific TCR breadth and depth rose versus day 0. The study found vaccine-associated CD4 TCRs spanning spike, dominant at 160-218 and 743-854. Baseline serology detected seropositivity in only six AZD1222 recipients. Clonal diversity was possibly underestimated, and white British individuals and females predominated among donors.

With regard to this clone: Its antigen remains unidentified. Other DNA sequences in this specimen translate into the identical CDR3.

CDR3 length: 13 amino acids. V lost 1 base and J 1 base, leaving 5 bases between the germline ends. The germline V gene has CDR1 LNHDA and CDR2 SQIVND (reference sequence). Measured with immunoSEQ multiplex PCR; TCRdb has only the in-frame clones, and not every one. This sample has about 140,000 clones, with roughly nine tenths found just once. The clonotype comes from an adult who received the MenACWY meningococcal vaccine as a control. This chain uses TRBV19 with TRBJ2-7; no clear D. The sample consisted of peripheral blood, taken 28 days after the second dose of the MenACWY control vaccine. The CDR3 DNA follows: TGTGCCAGTAGTATAGGGGGATCCTACGAGCAGTACTTC. This sequence encodes CASSIGGSYEQYF.